Presented here are 5 T cell receptor beta chains from one specimen sequenced in a study of CD8 T cells in ankylosing spondylitis. Their target antigens are unknown. TCRdb independently ran MiXCR on the 5' RACE reads; one entry per CDR3 protein. This table has over 700,000 distinct CDR3 sequences, over 15% appearing once. Overall study results and limits: Several highly homologous variants made up a TCR beta motif, and this motif appeared characteristic of ankylosing spondylitis blood.

The sequencing input was blood, either unsorted or a sorted T cell fraction (not recorded which). The source of these receptors is a male donor with ankylosing spondylitis.

V is TRBV7-9 and J is TRBJ2-3, with 7 positions matching TRBD2. This CDR3 region has 16 residues. The trim removed 1 base at V and 4 bases at J, leaving 8 bases unmatched. Looked up from germline, CDR1 is SEHNR and CDR2 is FQNEAQ (reference sequence). The CDR3 sequence is CASSLVEAGEADTQYF. The CDR3 nucleotides read TGTGCCAGCAGCTTAGTGGAGGCGGGAGAGGCAGATACGCAGTATTTT.

This clonotype was detected only a few times. The V gene is TRBV12-3 or TRBV12-4, the J gene TRBJ1-1, with D unresolved. Trimming removed 2 bases from V and 2 bases from J, with 9 bases in between. The CDR3 spans 14 residues. This chain's CDR3 is CASSLILINTEAFF. The DNA for the CDR3 is TGTGCCAGCAGTTTAATCCTTATCAACACTGAAGCTTTCTTT.

This clonotype appeared a few times. The chain combines TRBV4-1 with TRBJ2-1; 8 bases fit TRBD1. This CDR3 region has 15 residues. J was trimmed by 10 bases and V by 0 bases; bases with no gene match: 8. The V gene's germline CDR1 is MGHRA and CDR2 YSYEKL. In DNA, the CDR3 is TGCGCCAGCAGCCAAGACCCCGGGACAGGAAGGGAGCAGTTCTTC. It is translated as CASSQDPGTGREQFF.

This clonotype came up a few times. The chain links TRBV12-3 or TRBV12-4 to TRBJ1-5, with 7 bases that match TRBD1. The CDR3 runs to 15 residues. Germline trimming cut 3 bases from V and 5 bases from J; bases unmatched to any gene: 7. In nucleotides, the CDR3 is TGTGCCAGCAGTTTGCTTGGCAGGGGGGATCAGCCCCAGCATTTT. It codes for CASSLLGRGDQPQHF.

This clonotype was found a few times. The chain joins TRBV11-2 to TRBJ2-1; 11 bases are a match to TRBD2. The CDR3 runs to 18 residues. V was pared by 1 base and J by 4 bases, with 9 bases of the junction left unmatched. CDR1 and CDR2 (germline): SGHAT, FQNNGV. The CDR3 DNA sequence: TGTGCCAGCAGCTTAGGGGCCACTAGCGGGGGAGTATACAATGAGCAGTTCTTC. This sequence encodes CASSLGATSGGVYNEQFF.